Listed below are T cell receptor beta chains from one sample, sequenced in a study of human T cells and chemical hapten exposure. MiXCR, run by TCRdb on the RACE reads, gives a single entry per CDR3 protein. The data show under 200,000 distinct CDR3 sequences, 25% to 30% seen once. The sequencing used whole blood, collected in connection with sensitization to the hapten diphenylcyclopropenone (DPC). All receptors come from a woman aged 25 to 45 with alopecia areata. Some clones in this sample may be carry-over from other donors' samples. Each CDR3 is given with its conserved first and last residue. Fields, in order: clone size, D gene, V gene, J gene, CDR3 DNA, CDR3 protein. The D gene is left open where the match is weak. Size values are once, few and many counts, or a class for expanded clones, and some rows have none.

clone size: few; D gene: .; V gene: TRBV28; J gene: TRBJ1-2; CDR3 DNA: TGTGCCAGCCGATCTAACTATGGCTACACCTTC; CDR3 protein: CASRSNYGYTF
clone size: few; D gene: TRBD1; V gene: TRBV12-3/TRBV12-4; J gene: TRBJ1-2; CDR3 DNA: TGTGCCAGCAGCGGGACAGGGGAGCAGGTCTATGGCTACACCTTC; CDR3 protein: CASSGTGEQVYGYTF
clone size: few; D gene: .; V gene: TRBV29-1; J gene: TRBJ1-6; CDR3 DNA: TGCAGCGTTGCGGCAGGGAATAATTCACCCCTCCACTTT; CDR3 protein: CSVAAGNNSPLHF
clone size: .; D gene: .; V gene: TRBV7-2; J gene: TRBJ1-1; CDR3 DNA: TGTGCCAGCAGCTTAGATCCGGGCGGGGCCGGGAGTGAAGCTTTCTTT; CDR3 protein: CASSLDPGGAGSEAFF
clone size: few; D gene: .; V gene: TRBV6-6; J gene: TRBJ1-1; CDR3 DNA: TGTGCCAGCGCAGAGAACACTGAAGCTTTCTTT; CDR3 protein: CASAENTEAFF
clone size: .; D gene: TRBD1; V gene: TRBV12-3/TRBV12-4; J gene: TRBJ1-2; CDR3 DNA: TGTGCCAGCACCTACGGGACAGGGGACGGCTACACCTTC; CDR3 protein: CASTYGTGDGYTF
clone size: .; D gene: .; V gene: TRBV29-1; J gene: TRBJ2-3; CDR3 DNA: TGCAGCGTTAGTGAAGGGGGGAAAAGGATAGATACGCAGTATTTT; CDR3 protein: CSVSEGGKRIDTQYF
clone size: few; D gene: .; V gene: TRBV7-2; J gene: TRBJ2-1; CDR3 DNA: TGTGCCAGCAGCTTATGGGCGGGCTCCAACAATGAGCAGTTCTTC; CDR3 protein: CASSLWAGSNNEQFF
clone size: few; D gene: TRBD1; V gene: TRBV7-8; J gene: TRBJ2-1; CDR3 DNA: TGTGCCAGCAGCTTAACCCCGCCCTCCAGGGACAGAAAATCCTACAATGAGCAGTTCTTC; CDR3 protein: CASSLTPPSRDRKSYNEQFF
clone size: .; D gene: TRBD2; V gene: TRBV20-1; J gene: TRBJ2-5; CDR3 DNA: TGCAGTGGGGGTCGGGCGGGAGTGTACCAAGAGACCCAGTACTTC; CDR3 protein: CSGGRAGVYQETQYF
clone size: .; D gene: .; V gene: TRBV29-1; J gene: TRBJ1-1; CDR3 DNA: TGCAGCGTGGCCGGGACCGTGAACACTGAAGCTTTCTTT; CDR3 protein: CSVAGTVNTEAFF
clone size: .; D gene: .; V gene: TRBV30; J gene: TRBJ2-5; CDR3 DNA: TGTGCCTGGGTGGGAAGCTATGGGGAGACCCAGTACTTC; CDR3 protein: CAWVGSYGETQYF
clone size: few; D gene: .; V gene: TRBV28; J gene: TRBJ1-3; CDR3 DNA: TGTGCCAGCTGGGAAAGGGGAGGTGGAAACACCATATATTTT; CDR3 protein: CASWERGGGNTIYF
clone size: .; D gene: .; V gene: TRBV7-8; J gene: TRBJ2-1; CDR3 DNA: TGTGCCAGCAGCTTAATACAGCTAGGTGGTGAGCAGTTCTTC; CDR3 protein: CASSLIQLGGEQFF
clone size: few; D gene: .; V gene: TRBV21-1; J gene: TRBJ2-7; CDR3 DNA: TGTGCCAGCAGCAAGACAGGACGCTCCTACGAGCAGTACTTC; CDR3 protein: CASSKTGRSYEQYF
clone size: .; D gene: .; V gene: TRBV11-2; J gene: TRBJ2-5; CDR3 DNA: TGTGCCAGCAGCTTCCTGGCCGTTGGCACGGGAGAGACCCAGTACTTC; CDR3 protein: CASSFLAVGTGETQYF
clone size: few; D gene: .; V gene: TRBV29-1; J gene: TRBJ1-2; CDR3 DNA: TGCAGCGCCCGTCAGGGGATAGGCGGCTACACCTTC; CDR3 protein: CSARQGIGGYTF
clone size: few; D gene: TRBD1; V gene: TRBV29-1; J gene: TRBJ2-4; CDR3 DNA: TGCAGCGTGGGACAGGGGAAAAACATTCAGTACTTC; CDR3 protein: CSVGQGKNIQYF
clone size: once; D gene: .; V gene: TRBV7-2; J gene: TRBJ1-2; CDR3 DNA: TGTGCCAGCAGCTTAGAGGCAGCTAGTGGGAACTATGGCTACACCTTC; CDR3 protein: CASSLEAASGNYGYTF
clone size: .; D gene: TRBD1; V gene: TRBV29-1; J gene: TRBJ2-5; CDR3 DNA: TGCAGCGTTGAAGGTGCCCGGGACAGCAAACAAGAGACCCAGTACTTC; CDR3 protein: CSVEGARDSKQETQYF
clone size: .; D gene: .; V gene: TRBV9; J gene: TRBJ2-5; CDR3 DNA: TGTGCCAGCGGAGTGGGAGCGGTCGAGACCCAGTACTTC; CDR3 protein: CASGVGAVETQYF
clone size: .; D gene: .; V gene: TRBV7-2; J gene: TRBJ1-2; CDR3 DNA: TGTGCCAGCAGCTTTGGGAGCTATGGCTACACCTTC; CDR3 protein: CASSFGSYGYTF
clone size: .; D gene: TRBD1; V gene: TRBV6-2/TRBV6-3; J gene: TRBJ1-2; CDR3 DNA: TGTGCCAGCAACAACGGAGGGGGCAACTATGGCTACACCTTC; CDR3 protein: CASNNGGGNYGYTF
clone size: .; D gene: TRBD1; V gene: TRBV7-9; J gene: TRBJ2-7; CDR3 DNA: TGTGCCAGCAGCCCCCTGACAGGGTCCCCCTACGAGCAGTACTTC; CDR3 protein: CASSPLTGSPYEQYF
clone size: few; D gene: .; V gene: TRBV5-1; J gene: TRBJ1-1; CDR3 DNA: TGCGCCAGCAGCTGGGGTGGAGGAGAAGTGAACACTGAAGCTTTCTTT; CDR3 protein: CASSWGGGEVNTEAFF
clone size: few; D gene: TRBD1; V gene: TRBV30; J gene: TRBJ1-2; CDR3 DNA: TGTGCCTGGAGGGGAACAGGGGGCGAAGGCAACTATGGCTACACCTTC; CDR3 protein: CAWRGTGGEGNYGYTF
clone size: few; D gene: .; V gene: TRBV27; J gene: TRBJ2-5; CDR3 DNA: TGTGCCAGCAGTCACGGGACGGGAGAAGAGACCCAGTACTTC; CDR3 protein: CASSHGTGEETQYF
clone size: few; D gene: .; V gene: TRBV12-3/TRBV12-4; J gene: TRBJ1-6; CDR3 DNA: TGTGCCAGCAGTTTACGAGCAGGGGATTCACCCCTCCACTTT; CDR3 protein: CASSLRAGDSPLHF